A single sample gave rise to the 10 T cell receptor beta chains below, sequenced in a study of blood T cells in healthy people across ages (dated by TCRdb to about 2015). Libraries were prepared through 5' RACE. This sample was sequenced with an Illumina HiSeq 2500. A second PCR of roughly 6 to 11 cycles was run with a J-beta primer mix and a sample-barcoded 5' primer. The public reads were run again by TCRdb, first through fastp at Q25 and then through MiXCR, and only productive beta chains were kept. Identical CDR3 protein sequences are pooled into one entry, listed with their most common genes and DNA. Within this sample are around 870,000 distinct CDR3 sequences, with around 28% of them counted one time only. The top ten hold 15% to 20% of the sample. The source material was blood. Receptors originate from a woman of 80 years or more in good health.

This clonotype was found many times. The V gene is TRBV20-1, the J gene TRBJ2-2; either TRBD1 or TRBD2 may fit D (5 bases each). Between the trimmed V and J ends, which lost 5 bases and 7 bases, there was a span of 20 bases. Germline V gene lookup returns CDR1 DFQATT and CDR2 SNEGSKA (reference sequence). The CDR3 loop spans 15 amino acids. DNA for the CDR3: TGCAGTGCTTTTCGTCCCGGGACCCTCGGCGGGGAGCTGTTTTTT. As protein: CSAFRPGTLGGELFF.

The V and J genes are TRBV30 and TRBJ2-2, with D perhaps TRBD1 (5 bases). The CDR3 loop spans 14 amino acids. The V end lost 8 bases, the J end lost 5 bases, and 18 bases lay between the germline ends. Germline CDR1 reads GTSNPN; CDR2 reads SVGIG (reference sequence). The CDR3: CAGVGQARTGELFF. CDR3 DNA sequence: TGTGCCGGGGTGGGGCAGGCGAGAACCGGGGAGCTGTTTTTT.

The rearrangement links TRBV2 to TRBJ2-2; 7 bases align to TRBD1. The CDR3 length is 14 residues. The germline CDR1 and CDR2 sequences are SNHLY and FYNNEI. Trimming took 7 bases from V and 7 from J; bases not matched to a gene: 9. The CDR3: CASTSDRTSGELFF. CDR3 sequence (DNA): TGTGCCAGCACCTCGGACAGGACGAGCGGGGAGCTGTTTTTT.

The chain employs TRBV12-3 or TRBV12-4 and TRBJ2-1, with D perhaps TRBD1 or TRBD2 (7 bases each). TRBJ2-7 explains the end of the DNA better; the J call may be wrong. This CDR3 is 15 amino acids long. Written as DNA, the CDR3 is TGTGCCAGCTGGCAGGGGGGGAAAACCTACAATGAGCAGTACTTC. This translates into CASWQGGKTYNEQYF.

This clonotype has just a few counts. CDR3 residues: CAGRDRGTGELFF. The CDR3 nucleotides read TGTGCCGGCCGGGACAGGGGAACCGGGGAGCTGTTTTTT. The chain has TRBV6-6 and TRBJ2-2; 10 nucleotides match TRBD1. The CDR3 runs to 13 residues. V was clipped by 11 bases and J by 5 bases; unmatched bases: 5. The germline CDR1 and CDR2 sequences are MNHNY and SVGAGI (reference sequence).

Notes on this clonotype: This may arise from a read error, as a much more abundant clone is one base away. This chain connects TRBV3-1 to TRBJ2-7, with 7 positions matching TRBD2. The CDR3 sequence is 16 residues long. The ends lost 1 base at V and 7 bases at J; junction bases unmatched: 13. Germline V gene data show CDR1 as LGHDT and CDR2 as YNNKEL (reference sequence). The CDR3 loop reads CASSQGSSGPYNEQYF. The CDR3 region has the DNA TGTGCCAGCAGCCAAGGTTCTAGCGGACCTTACAATGAGCAGTACTTC.

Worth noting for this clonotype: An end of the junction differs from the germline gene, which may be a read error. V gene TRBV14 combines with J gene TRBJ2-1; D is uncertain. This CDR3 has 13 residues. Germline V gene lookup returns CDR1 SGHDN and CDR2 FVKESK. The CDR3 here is CAGSQDPHNEQFF. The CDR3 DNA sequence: TGTGCCGGCAGCCAAGATCCCCACAATGAGCAGTTCTTC.

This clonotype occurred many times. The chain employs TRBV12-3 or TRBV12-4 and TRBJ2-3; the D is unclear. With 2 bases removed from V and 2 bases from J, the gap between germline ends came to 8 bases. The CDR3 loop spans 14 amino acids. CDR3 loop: CASSLPGPTDTQYF. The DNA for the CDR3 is TGTGCCAGCAGTTTACCTGGCCCCACAGATACGCAGTATTTT.

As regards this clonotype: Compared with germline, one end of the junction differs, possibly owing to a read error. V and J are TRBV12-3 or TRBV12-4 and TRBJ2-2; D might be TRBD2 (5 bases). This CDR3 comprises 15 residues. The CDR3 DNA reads TGTGCCAGCAGGAGGGCGGCGGCGAACAGCGGGGAGCTGTTTTTT. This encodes CASRRAAANSGELFF.

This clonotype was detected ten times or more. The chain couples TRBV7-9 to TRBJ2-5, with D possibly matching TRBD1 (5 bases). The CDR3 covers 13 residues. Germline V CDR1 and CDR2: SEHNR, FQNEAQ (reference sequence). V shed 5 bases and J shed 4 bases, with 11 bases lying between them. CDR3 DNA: TGTGCCAGCAGCCCCGGACACATAGAGACCCAGTACTTC. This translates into CASSPGHIETQYF.